Listed here are 14 T cell receptor beta chains from one sample, sequenced in a study of shared clonotypes between healthy human individuals. Clones were sequenced by immunoSEQ multiplex PCR, and TCRdb holds only the in-frame ones, with some missing. The repertoire holds about 2.4 million clones, with roughly 92% as singletons. The sequenced sample was naive CD4+ T cells sorted from blood. Sample subset: CD45RA+ positively selected. These receptors were taken from a man aged 18 to 29 in good health.

V and J are TRBV15 and TRBJ2-7; 9 bases agree with TRBD1. CDR3 length equals 15 residues. V trimming: 2 bases; J trimming: 12 bases; junction bases outside the gene matches: 14. The germline CDR1 and CDR2 sequences are LNHNV and YYDKDF (reference sequence). The CDR3 region is CATSRTNPGTGKWYF. The CDR3 DNA sequence: TGTGCCACCAGCAGAACCAACCCCGGGACAGGGAAGTGGTACTTC.

V and J are TRBV5-1 and TRBJ1-2, with a weak D call TRBD1 (5 bases). Trimming cost V 0 bases and J 4 bases, with 10 bases left between them. CDR1 and CDR2 (germline): SGHRS, YFSETQ. CDR3 length: 14 residues. The chain's CDR3 is CASSLETGTYGYTF. As DNA, the CDR3 is TGCGCCAGCAGCTTGGAAACCGGGACCTATGGCTACACCTTC.

The chain couples TRBV19 to TRBJ2-7, with 9 bases matching TRBD1. The ends lost 3 bases at V and 3 bases at J; junction bases unmatched: 15. CDR1 and CDR2 (germline): LNHDA, SQIVND (reference sequence). This CDR3 has 18 amino acids. CDR3 sequence (DNA): TGTGCCAGTAGTATCGTCCTAACAGGGGGCCCCTACGGCTACGAGCAGTACTTC. This sequence encodes CASSIVLTGGPYGYEQYF.

A word on this clone: The sample holds other DNA sequences that translate to the same CDR3. The V gene is TRBV5-1, the J gene TRBJ2-3; 11 bases agree with TRBD2. After removal of 4 bases from V and 1 base from J, the junction contained 5 bases not matched to a gene. The CDR3 runs 16 residues. Germline V CDR1 and CDR2: SGHRS, YFSETQ. CDR3 amino acids: CASSGSGLAGTDTQYF. The CDR3, as DNA: TGCGCCAGCAGCGGGTCGGGACTAGCGGGCACAGATACGCAGTATTTT.

With respect to this clone: The junction and the germline gene differ at one end; a read error may be behind it. V gene TRBV10-3 combines with J gene TRBJ2-7; 7 bases are shared with TRBD1. The CDR3 runs to 13 residues. Germline CDR1 ENHRY, CDR2 SYGVKD. The CDR3 protein is CAINEDRNYEQYF. As DNA, the CDR3 is TGTGCCATCAATGAGGACAGGAACTACGAGCAGTACTTC.

Concerning this clone: Distinct nucleotide sequences in the sample also encode this CDR3. The chain links TRBV29-1 to TRBJ2-7; weak D call: TRBD1 (6 bases). Deletions cut 3 bases from V and 0 bases from J, with 6 bases between. Germline CDR1 SQVTM, CDR2 ANQGSEA. The CDR3 has 12 residues. This CDR3 is CSVETGSYEQYF. The CDR3 nucleotides read TGCAGCGTTGAGACAGGCTCCTACGAGCAGTACTTC.

This sequence joins TRBV10-3 and TRBJ1-1; D ambiguous. The V gene's germline CDR1 is ENHRY and CDR2 SYGVKD. V was cut by 3 bases and J by 1 base, with 12 bases left in between. This CDR3 has 15 amino acids. This CDR3 reads CAISDRGLSNTEAFF. The CDR3 bases are TGTGCCATCAGTGACCGAGGGTTGTCGAACACTGAAGCTTTCTTT.

The V and J genes are TRBV27 and TRBJ2-7; TRBD2 agrees at 8 bases. J gave up 3 bases and V 2 bases, and 3 bases lay outside the gene matches. CDR1 and CDR2 from the germline V gene are MNHEY and SMNVEV (reference sequence). The CDR3 consists of 14 residues. The CDR3 loop reads CASSLKREYYEQYF. In DNA, the CDR3 is TGTGCCAGCAGTTTAAAGCGGGAGTACTACGAGCAGTACTTC.

Points on this clone: An end of the junction does not agree with germline; a read error may underlie this. The V call is TRBV7-7, the J call TRBJ2-3; D is possibly TRBD1 (6 bases). The CDR3 spans 14 residues. Per germline, CDR1 SSHAT and CDR2 FNYEAQ (reference sequence). CDR3 loop: CASSQGLGQDTQYF. For the CDR3, the DNA is TGTGCTAGCAGCCAGGGGCTAGGGCAAGATACGCAGTATTTT.

The V gene is TRBV6-1, the J gene TRBJ1-5; D unresolved. The CDR3 length is 14 residues. V lost 2 bases and J lost 1, with 6 bases in between. The germline CDR1 and CDR2 sequences are MNHNS and SASEGT. The CDR3 nucleotides read TGTGCCAGCAGTGAAACCGCGAGCAATCAGCCCCAGCATTTT. Amino acids: CASSETASNQPQHF.

Only a few counts were recorded for this clone. This chain links TRBV7-2 with TRBJ1-6, with D possibly TRBD1 on 6 matching bases. Germline V lookup: CDR1 SGHTA, CDR2 FQGNSA. The CDR3 is made up of 16 amino acids. Trimming shortened V by 5 bases and J by 7 bases, and 18 bases separated the two germline ends. DNA of the CDR3: TGTGCCAGCAGCCTGGCGGAACAGGGAAGAAATTCACCCCTCCACTTT. Its protein product is CASSLAEQGRNSPLHF.

The chain joins TRBV6-5 to TRBJ1-2; D ambiguous. Germline V gene lookup returns CDR1 MNHEY and CDR2 SVGAGI. V dropped 0 bases and J dropped 0 bases, with 11 bases sitting between them. The length of the CDR3 is 16 residues. CDR3 DNA sequence: TGTGCCAGCAGTTACTCGGGTGTGGAGACTAACTATGGCTACACCTTC. Its protein is CASSYSGVETNYGYTF.

The V and J genes are TRBV7-9 and TRBJ2-3, with D maybe TRBD1 (6 bases). The CDR3 is 14 amino acids. The ends were cut back, 5 bases at V and 0 bases at J, with 9 bases in the middle. Germline V gene lookup returns CDR1 SEHNR and CDR2 FQNEAQ (reference sequence). The CDR3 nucleotides are TGTGCCAGCAGCGCCACAGGGAGCACAGATACGCAGTATTTT. This encodes CASSATGSTDTQYF.

This chain's CDR3 is CASSLVREYTEAFF. DNA for the CDR3: TGTGCCAGCAGTTTGGTTAGGGAGTACACTGAAGCTTTCTTT. The gene calls are TRBV28 and TRBJ1-1; no reliable D call. The V end lost 3 bases, the J end lost 3 bases, and 11 bases lay between the germline ends. The V gene's germline CDR1 is MDHEN and CDR2 SYDVKM. This CDR3 contains 14 residues.